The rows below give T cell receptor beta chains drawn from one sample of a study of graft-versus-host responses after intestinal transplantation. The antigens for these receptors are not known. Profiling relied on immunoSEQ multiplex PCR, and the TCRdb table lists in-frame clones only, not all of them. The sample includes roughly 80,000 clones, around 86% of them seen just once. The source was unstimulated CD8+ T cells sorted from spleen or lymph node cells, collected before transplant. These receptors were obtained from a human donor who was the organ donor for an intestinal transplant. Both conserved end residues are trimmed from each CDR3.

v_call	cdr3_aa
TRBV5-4	ASSPDYNEKLF
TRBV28	ASSLDGDTGELF
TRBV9	ASSVAWADTQY
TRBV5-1	ASSPEGEKLF
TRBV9	ASRGDRGGAF
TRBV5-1	ASSLVTDRNTGELF
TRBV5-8	ASSQDKIGSGFYGYT
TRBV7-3	ASSLSQGLRVGGNTIY
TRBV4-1	ASSQEGWGGEQY
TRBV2	ASSNSLSSGNTIY
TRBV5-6	ASSRPFGTQY
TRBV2	ASSDLNSRGRPSYEQY
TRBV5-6	ASSFRPLGPQH
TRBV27	ASSLSQGISEQF
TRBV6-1	ASSEGIRGGYNTGELF
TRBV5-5	ASSLDAIEQF
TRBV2	ARDKDDYNEQF
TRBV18	ASSPREQDLNYGYT
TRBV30	GQGDGNTIY
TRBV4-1	ASSQVDSGGSYNEQF
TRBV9	ASSPYRGWEETQY
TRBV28	ASSLLSQSSHTDTQY
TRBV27	ASSRTGRYQPQH
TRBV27	ASSSFISGTEAF
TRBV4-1	ASSQDRVDQPQH
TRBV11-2	ASSPGRNVLT
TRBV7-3	ASSLGAYNEQF
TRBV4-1	ASSPSGTGSNQPQH
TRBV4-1	ASSLPGNTGELF
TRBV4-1	ASSQIMGGLYGYT
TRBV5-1	ASSPGDHRGTEAF
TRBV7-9	ASSDRSSYNSPLH
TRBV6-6	ASSPGPHQPQH
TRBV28	ASTETGPGTGELF
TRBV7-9	ASSTLRSSTDTQY